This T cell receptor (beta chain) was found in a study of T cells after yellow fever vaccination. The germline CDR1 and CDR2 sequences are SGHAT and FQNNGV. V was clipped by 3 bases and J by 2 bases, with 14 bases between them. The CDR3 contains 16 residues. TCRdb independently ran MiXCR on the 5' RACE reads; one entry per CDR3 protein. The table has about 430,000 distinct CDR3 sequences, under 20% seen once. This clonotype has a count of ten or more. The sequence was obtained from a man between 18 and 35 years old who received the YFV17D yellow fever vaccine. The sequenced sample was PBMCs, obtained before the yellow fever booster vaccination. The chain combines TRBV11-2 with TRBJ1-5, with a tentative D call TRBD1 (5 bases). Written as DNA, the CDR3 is TGTGCCAGCAGCTTCTGTGGGGGGATGGGCAATCAGCCCCAGCATTTT. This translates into CASSFCGGMGNQPQHF.